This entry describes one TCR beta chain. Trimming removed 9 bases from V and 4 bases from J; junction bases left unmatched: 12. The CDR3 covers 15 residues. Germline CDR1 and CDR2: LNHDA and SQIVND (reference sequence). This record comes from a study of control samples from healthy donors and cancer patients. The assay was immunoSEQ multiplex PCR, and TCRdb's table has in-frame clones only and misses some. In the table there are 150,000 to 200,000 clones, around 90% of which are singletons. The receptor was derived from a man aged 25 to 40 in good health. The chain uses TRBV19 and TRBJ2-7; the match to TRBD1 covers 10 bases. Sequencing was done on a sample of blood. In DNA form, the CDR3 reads TGTGCCAGCTCGCCCGGGACAGGGGACAGGTACGAGCAGTACTTC. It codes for CASSPGTGDRYEQYF.